This T cell receptor (beta chain) was documented in a study of shared clonotypes between healthy human individuals. Study background: The people who gave samples were two women and three men aged 18 to 49.

As for this clone: Its antigen is not known. Other DNA sequences within the sample encode an identical CDR3.

Naive CD8 cells lacked CD45RO and underwent positive selection for CCR7, leaving out terminally differentiated effector memory CD45RA+ cells. The CDR3 sequence is 13 residues long. V lost 5 bases and J 2 bases, leaving 9 bases between the germline ends. Germline CDR1 reads MNHEY; CDR2 reads SVGAGI. Each sorted subset replicate got 200 ng genomic DNA, approximately 27,000 genomes. Produced via immunoSEQ multiplex PCR; TCRdb's table is partial and in-frame only. The table lists millions of clones, about 95% of them singletons. The study, taken as a whole, reports: Richness estimates generally favored naive over memory subsets. Among non-shared clonotypes, generation probabilities were lower than among those shared by all four donors.

Source material: naive CD8+ T cells sorted from blood. The V and J genes are TRBV6-5 and TRBJ2-5, with D perhaps TRBD2 (5 bases). The TCR comes from a man between 18 and 35 years old in good health. The CDR3 DNA reads as TGTGCCAGCAGTCTAGGACTTCAAGAGACCCAGTACTTC. Translating gives CASSLGLQETQYF.